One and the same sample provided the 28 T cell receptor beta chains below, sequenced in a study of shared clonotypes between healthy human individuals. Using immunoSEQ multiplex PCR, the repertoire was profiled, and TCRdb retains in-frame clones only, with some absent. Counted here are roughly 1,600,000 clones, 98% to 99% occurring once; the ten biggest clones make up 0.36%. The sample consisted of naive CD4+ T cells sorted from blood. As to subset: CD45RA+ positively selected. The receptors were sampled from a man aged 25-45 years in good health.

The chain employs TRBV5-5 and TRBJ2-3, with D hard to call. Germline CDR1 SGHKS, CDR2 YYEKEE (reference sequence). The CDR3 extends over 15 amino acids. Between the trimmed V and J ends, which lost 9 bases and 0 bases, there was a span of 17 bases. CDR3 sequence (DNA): TGTGCCACTCGAGACGGACCACTTAGCACAGATACGCAGTATTTT. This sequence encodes CATRDGPLSTDTQYF.

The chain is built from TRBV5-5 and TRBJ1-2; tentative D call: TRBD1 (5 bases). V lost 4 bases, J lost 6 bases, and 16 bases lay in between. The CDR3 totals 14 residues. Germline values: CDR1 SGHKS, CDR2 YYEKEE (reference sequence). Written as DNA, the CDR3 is TGTGCCAGCAGCCACCGGGGGATGGGAAATGGCTACACCTTC. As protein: CASSHRGMGNGYTF.

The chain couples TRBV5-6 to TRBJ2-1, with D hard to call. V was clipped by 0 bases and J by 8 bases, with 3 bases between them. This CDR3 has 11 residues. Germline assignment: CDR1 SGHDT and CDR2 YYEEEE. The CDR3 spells CASSLGHEQFF. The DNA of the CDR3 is TGTGCCAGCAGCTTGGGGCATGAGCAGTTCTTC. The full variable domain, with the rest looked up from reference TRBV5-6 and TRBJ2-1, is DAGVTQSPTHLIKTRGQQVTLRCSPKSGHDTVSWYQQALGQGPQFIFQYYEEEERQRGNFPDRFSGHQFPNYSSELNVNALLLGDSALYLCASSLGHEQFFGPGTRLTVL.

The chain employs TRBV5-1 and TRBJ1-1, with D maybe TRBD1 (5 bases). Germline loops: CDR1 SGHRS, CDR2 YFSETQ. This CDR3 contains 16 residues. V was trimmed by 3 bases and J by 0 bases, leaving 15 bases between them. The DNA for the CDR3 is TGCGCCAGCAGCTCGGGGGTTTCCGAACTGAACACTGAAGCTTTCTTT. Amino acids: CASSSGVSELNTEAFF.

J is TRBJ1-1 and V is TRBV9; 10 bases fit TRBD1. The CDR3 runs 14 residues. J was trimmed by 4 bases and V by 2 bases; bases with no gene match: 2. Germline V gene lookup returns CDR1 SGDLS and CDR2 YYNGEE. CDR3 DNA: TGTGCCAGCAGCGTGCGACAGGGGGCCACTGAAGCTTTCTTT. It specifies CASSVRQGATEAFF.

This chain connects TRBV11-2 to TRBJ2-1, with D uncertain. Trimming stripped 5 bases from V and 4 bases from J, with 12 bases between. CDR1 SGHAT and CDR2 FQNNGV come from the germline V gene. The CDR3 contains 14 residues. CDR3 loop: CASSGLMGYNEQFF. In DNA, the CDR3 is TGTGCCAGCAGCGGCCTGATGGGATACAATGAGCAGTTCTTC.

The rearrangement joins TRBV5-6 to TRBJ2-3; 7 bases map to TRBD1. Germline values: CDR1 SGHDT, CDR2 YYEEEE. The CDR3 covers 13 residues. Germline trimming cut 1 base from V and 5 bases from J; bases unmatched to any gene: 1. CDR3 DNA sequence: TGTGCCAGCAGCTTGAACAGGGGAGATACGCAGTATTTT. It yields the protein CASSLNRGDTQYF.

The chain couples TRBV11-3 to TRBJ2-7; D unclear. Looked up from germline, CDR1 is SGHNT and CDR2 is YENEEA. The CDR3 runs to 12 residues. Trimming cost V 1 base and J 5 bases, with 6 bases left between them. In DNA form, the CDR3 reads TGTGCCAGCAGCTTAGTCCACCACGAGCAGTACTTC. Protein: CASSLVHHEQYF.

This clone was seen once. The CDR3 spells CASSPSGSIGETQYF. For the CDR3, the DNA is TGTGCCAGCAGTCCTAGCGGGAGTATTGGAGAGACCCAGTACTTC. The chain joins TRBV7-9 to TRBJ2-5, with 10 bases matching TRBD2. The CDR3 sequence is 15 residues long. CDR1 and CDR2 (germline): SEHNR, FQNEAQ (reference sequence). V shed 6 bases and J 4 bases; nucleotides not matched to a gene: 8.

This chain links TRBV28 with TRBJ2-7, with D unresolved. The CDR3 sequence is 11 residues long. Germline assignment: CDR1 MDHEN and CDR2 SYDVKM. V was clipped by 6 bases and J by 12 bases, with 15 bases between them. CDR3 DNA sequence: TGTGCCAGCAGCCGTGGCTCTGATGGGTACTTC. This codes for CASSRGSDGYF.

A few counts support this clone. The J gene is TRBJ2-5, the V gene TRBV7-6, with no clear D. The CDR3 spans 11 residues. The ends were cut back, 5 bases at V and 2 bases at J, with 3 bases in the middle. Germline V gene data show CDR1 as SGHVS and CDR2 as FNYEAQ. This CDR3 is CASSPQETQYF. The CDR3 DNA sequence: TGTGCCAGCAGCCCACAAGAGACCCAGTACTTC. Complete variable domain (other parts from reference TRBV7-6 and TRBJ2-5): GAGVSQSPRYKVTKRGQDVALRCDPISGHVSLYWYRQALGQGPEFLTYFNYEAQQDKSGLPNDRFSAERPEGSISTLTIQRTEQRDSAMYRCASSPQETQYFGPGTRLLVL.

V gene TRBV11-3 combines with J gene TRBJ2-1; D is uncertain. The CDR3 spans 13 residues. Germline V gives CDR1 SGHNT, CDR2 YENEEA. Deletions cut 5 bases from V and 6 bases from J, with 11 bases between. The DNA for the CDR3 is TGTGCCAGCAGCAGTTATTTGGGCAATGAGCAGTTCTTC. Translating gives CASSSYLGNEQFF.

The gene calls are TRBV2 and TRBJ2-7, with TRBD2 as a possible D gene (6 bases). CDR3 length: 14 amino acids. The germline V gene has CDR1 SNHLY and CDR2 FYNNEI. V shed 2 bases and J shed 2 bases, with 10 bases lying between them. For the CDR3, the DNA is TGTGCCAGCAGTGAACGCGGGAACACCTACGAGCAGTACTTC. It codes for CASSERGNTYEQYF.

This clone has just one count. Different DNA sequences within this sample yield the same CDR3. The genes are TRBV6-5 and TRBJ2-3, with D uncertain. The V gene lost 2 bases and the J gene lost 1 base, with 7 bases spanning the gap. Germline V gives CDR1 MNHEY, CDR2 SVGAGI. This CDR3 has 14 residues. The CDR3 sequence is CASSYRDGTDTQYF. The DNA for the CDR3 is TGTGCCAGCAGTTACAGGGATGGCACAGATACGCAGTATTTT.

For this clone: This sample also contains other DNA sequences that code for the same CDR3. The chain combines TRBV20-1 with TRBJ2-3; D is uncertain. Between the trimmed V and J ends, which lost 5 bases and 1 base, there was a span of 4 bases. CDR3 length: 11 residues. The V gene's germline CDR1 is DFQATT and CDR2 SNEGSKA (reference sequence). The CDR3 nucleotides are TGCAGTGCTGGGGGCACAGATACGCAGTATTTT. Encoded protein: CSAGGTDTQYF.

The CDR3 spells CASSEALPGHNEQFF. CDR3 nucleotide sequence: TGTGCCAGCAGTGAAGCGCTTCCAGGTCACAATGAGCAGTTCTTC. The chain joins TRBV2 to TRBJ2-1; D not resolved. The germline CDR1 and CDR2 sequences are SNHLY and FYNNEI. V was trimmed by 0 bases and J by 5 bases, leaving 11 bases between them. This CDR3 is 15 amino acids long.

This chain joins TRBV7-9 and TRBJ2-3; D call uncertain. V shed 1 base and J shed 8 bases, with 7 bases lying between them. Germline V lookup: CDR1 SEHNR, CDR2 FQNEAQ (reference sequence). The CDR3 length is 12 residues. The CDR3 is CASSLELGTQYF. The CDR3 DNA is TGTGCCAGCAGCTTAGAACTCGGTACGCAGTATTTT.

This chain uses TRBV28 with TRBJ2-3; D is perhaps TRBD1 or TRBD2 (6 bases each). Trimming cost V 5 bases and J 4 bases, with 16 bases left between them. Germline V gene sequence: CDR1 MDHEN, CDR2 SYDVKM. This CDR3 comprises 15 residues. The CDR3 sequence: CASSPTGTVSDTQYF. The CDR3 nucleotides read TGTGCCAGCAGTCCCACAGGGACTGTATCAGATACGCAGTATTTT.

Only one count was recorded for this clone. The DNA of the CDR3 is TGTGCCAGCAAATGGGGCGGAGGCACAGATACGCAGTATTTT. Its translation is CASKWGGGTDTQYF. This chain links TRBV2 with TRBJ2-3; D perhaps matches TRBD1 (5 bases). Germline V CDR1 and CDR2: SNHLY, FYNNEI. V lost 7 bases to trimming and J lost 1 base, with 12 bases between them. The CDR3 totals 14 residues.

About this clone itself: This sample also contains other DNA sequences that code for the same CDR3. The CDR3 bases are TGTGCCAGCAGCTCCAGCGCAGATACGCAGTATTTT. This translates into CASSSSADTQYF. The chain recombines TRBV7-9 with TRBJ2-3; D is uncertain. Germline V gene lookup returns CDR1 SEHNR and CDR2 FQNEAQ (reference sequence). The CDR3 contains 12 residues. V lost 4 bases, J lost 4 bases, and 6 bases lay in between.

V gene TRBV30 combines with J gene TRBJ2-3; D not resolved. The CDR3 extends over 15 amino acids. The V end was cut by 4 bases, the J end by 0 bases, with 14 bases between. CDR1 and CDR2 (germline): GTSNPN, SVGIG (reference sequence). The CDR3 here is CAWKSRYPSTDTQYF. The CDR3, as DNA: TGTGCCTGGAAGTCTAGGTATCCTAGCACAGATACGCAGTATTTT.

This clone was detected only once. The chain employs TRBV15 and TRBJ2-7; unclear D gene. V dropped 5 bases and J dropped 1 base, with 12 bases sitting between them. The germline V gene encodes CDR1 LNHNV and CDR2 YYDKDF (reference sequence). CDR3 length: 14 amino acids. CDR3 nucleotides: TGTGCCACCAGCGAGGCAGCTGAATCCTACGAGCAGTACTTC. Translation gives CATSEAAESYEQYF.

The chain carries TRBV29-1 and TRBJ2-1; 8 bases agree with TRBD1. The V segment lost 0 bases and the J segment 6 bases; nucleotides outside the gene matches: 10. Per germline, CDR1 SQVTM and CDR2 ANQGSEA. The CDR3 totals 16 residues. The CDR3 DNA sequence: TGCAGCGTTGAAGATCAGGGGGCGATTCGAAGCAATGAGCAGTTCTTC. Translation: CSVEDQGAIRSNEQFF.

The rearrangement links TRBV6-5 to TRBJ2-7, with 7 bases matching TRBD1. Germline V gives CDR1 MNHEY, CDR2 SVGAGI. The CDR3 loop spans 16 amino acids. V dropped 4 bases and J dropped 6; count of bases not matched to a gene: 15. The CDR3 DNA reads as TGTGCCAGCAGTTCGAGGGGGCGAGACCCACTCTCCGAGCAGTACTTC. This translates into CASSSRGRDPLSEQYF.

The CDR3 sequence: CSVEGDSYEQYF. The DNA of the CDR3 is TGCAGCGTTGAGGGGGACAGTTACGAGCAGTACTTC. The V and J genes are TRBV29-1 and TRBJ2-7, with 7 bases matching TRBD1. V lost 3 bases to trimming and J lost 4 bases; unmatched junction nucleotides: 3. There are 12 residues in the CDR3. Per the germline V gene, CDR1 is SQVTM and CDR2 is ANQGSEA.

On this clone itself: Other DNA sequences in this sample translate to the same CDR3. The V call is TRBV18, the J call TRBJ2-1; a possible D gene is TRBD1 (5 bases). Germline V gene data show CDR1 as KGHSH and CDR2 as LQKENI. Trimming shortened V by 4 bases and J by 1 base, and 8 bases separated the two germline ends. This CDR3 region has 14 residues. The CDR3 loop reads CASSLAGSYNEQFF. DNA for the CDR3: TGTGCCAGCTCACTTGCAGGGTCCTACAATGAGCAGTTCTTC.

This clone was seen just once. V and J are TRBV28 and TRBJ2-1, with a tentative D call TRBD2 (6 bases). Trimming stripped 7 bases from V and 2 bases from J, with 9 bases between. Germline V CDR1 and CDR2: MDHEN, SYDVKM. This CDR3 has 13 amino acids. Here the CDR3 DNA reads TGTGCCAGCACCGGGAGTCCCTACAATGAGCAGTTCTTC. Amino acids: CASTGSPYNEQFF.

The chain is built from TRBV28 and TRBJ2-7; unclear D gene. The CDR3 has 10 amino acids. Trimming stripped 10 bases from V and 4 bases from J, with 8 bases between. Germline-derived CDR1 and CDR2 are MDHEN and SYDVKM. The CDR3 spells CATSSYEQYF. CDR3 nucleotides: TGTGCCACCTCCTCTTACGAGCAGTACTTC. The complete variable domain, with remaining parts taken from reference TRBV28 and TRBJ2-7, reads DVKVTQSSRYLVKRTGEKVFLECVQDMDHENMFWYRQDPGLGLRLIYFSYDVKMKEKGDIPEGYSVSREKKERFSLILESASTNQTSMYLCATSSYEQYFGPGTRLTVT.